The 27 T cell receptor beta chains reported below all come from one sample, sequenced in a study of cytomegalovirus exposure and HLA in healthy donors. Using immunoSEQ multiplex PCR, the repertoire was profiled, and TCRdb retains in-frame clones only, with some absent. The profile shows around 350,000 clones, 86% of them singletons. Sequencing was done on a sample of PBMCs. The origin of the receptors is a woman aged 18 to 35 in good health and CMV-seronegative.

The gene calls are TRBV6-5 and TRBJ2-1; D not certain. With 7 bases removed from V and 5 bases from J, the gap between germline ends came to 9 bases. CDR3 length equals 12 residues. The germline gives CDR1 MNHEY, CDR2 SVGAGI. The CDR3 loop reads CASTTTHNEQFF. The CDR3 bases are TGTGCCAGCACAACTACTCACAATGAGCAGTTCTTC.

The chain links TRBV14 to TRBJ1-6; TRBD1 matches at 8 bases. CDR1 is SGHDN and CDR2 is FVKESK in the germline V gene. V shed 1 base, J shed 10 bases, and the junction held 12 bases outside the gene matches. CDR3 length equals 17 residues. As DNA, the CDR3 is TGTGCCAGCAGCCAAGGGGGGCAGGGGGCGCTTCCCTCACCCCTCCACTTT. Protein sequence: CASSQGGQGALPSPLHF.

The gene calls are TRBV18 and TRBJ2-7, with a tentative D call TRBD1 (6 bases). Deletions cut 1 base from V and 3 bases from J, with 16 bases between. The germline V gene encodes CDR1 KGHSH and CDR2 LQKENI. This CDR3 region has 16 residues. CDR3 in amino acids: CASSPLPTGYDYEQYF. CDR3 coding DNA: TGTGCCAGCTCACCACTCCCAACAGGGTACGACTACGAGCAGTACTTC. The variable domain in full, with the rest retrieved from reference TRBV18 and TRBJ2-7, is NAGVMQNPRHLVRRRGQEARLRCSPMKGHSHVYWYRQLPEEGLKFMVYLQKENIIDESGMPKERFSAEFPKEGPSILRIQQVVRGDSAAYFCASSPLPTGYDYEQYFGPGTRLTVT.

The rearrangement links TRBV30 to TRBJ2-5; 8 bases align to TRBD1. In germline, CDR1 is GTSNPN, CDR2 SVGIG (reference sequence). CDR3 size: 14 residues. The ends lost 3 bases at V and 5 bases at J; junction bases unmatched: 8. CDR3 DNA: TGTGCCTGGAGCGGACAGGGAGTGGACGAGACCCAGTACTTC. Residues: CAWSGQGVDETQYF. Filled out from reference TRBV30 and TRBJ2-5, the complete variable domain reads SQTIHQWPATLVQPVGSPLSLECTVEGTSNPNLYWYRQAAGRGLQLLFYSVGIGQISSEVPQNLSASRPQDRQFILSSKKLLLSDSGFYLCAWSGQGVDETQYFGPGTRLLVL.

The J gene is TRBJ1-6, the V gene TRBV28; 8 bases map to TRBD1. The CDR3 loop spans 18 amino acids. V dropped 6 bases and J dropped 0; count of bases not matched to a gene: 10. Per the germline V gene, CDR1 is MDHEN and CDR2 is SYDVKM. CDR3 protein: CASRGQGLPSSYNSPLHF. For the CDR3, the DNA is TGTGCCAGCAGAGGACAGGGCCTCCCTAGCTCCTATAATTCACCCCTCCACTTT.

The chain couples TRBV19 to TRBJ1-5, with a tentative D call TRBD1 (5 bases). Germline-derived CDR1 and CDR2 are LNHDA and SQIVND (reference sequence). The CDR3 length is 13 residues. V was trimmed by 10 bases and J by 5 bases, leaving 15 bases between them. This CDR3 reads CATLGPRHQPQHF. The CDR3 DNA reads as TGTGCCACCCTGGGGCCACGTCATCAGCCCCAGCATTTT. The whole variable domain, remainder taken from reference TRBV19 and TRBJ1-5, is DGGITQSPKYLFRKEGQNVTLSCEQNLNHDAMYWYRQDPGQGLRLIYYSQIVNDFQKGDIAEGYSVSREKKESFPLTVTSAQKNPTAFYLCATLGPRHQPQHFGDGTRLSIL.

V usage is TRBV6-1 and J usage is TRBJ2-3; D call uncertain. This CDR3 is built from 13 residues. CDR1 MNHNS and CDR2 SASEGT come from the germline V gene. V was clipped by 1 base and J by 4 bases, with 6 bases between them. The DNA for the CDR3 is TGTGCCAGCAGTGAAGTCTCCCCAGATACGCAGTATTTT. As protein: CASSEVSPDTQYF.

This sequence joins TRBV7-9 and TRBJ2-3; 7 bases map to TRBD2. The CDR3 consists of 13 residues. Germline-derived CDR1 and CDR2 are SEHNR and FQNEAQ (reference sequence). The V gene end was trimmed by 6 bases and the J gene end by 5 bases; junction bases not matched to a gene: 5. DNA for the CDR3: TGTGCCAGCAGTCCCCCTAGCGGAGATACGCAGTATTTT. This translates into CASSPPSGDTQYF.

The gene calls are TRBV29-1 and TRBJ1-2; 7 bases match TRBD1. The CDR3 covers 14 residues. Germline CDR1 and CDR2: SQVTM and ANQGSEA. V dropped 7 bases and J dropped 3; count of bases not matched to a gene: 11. The CDR3 region is CSARTGGRYYGYTF. The CDR3 DNA is TGCAGCGCCCGGACAGGAGGCCGCTACTATGGCTACACCTTC.

This rearrangement joins TRBV6-1 to TRBJ1-2; D is unresolved. Per germline, CDR1 MNHNS and CDR2 SASEGT. This CDR3 comprises 14 residues. V lost 2 bases and J 7 bases, leaving 14 bases between the germline ends. The CDR3 is CASSEKYSPGGYTF. The CDR3 region has the DNA TGTGCCAGCAGTGAAAAGTACTCCCCGGGTGGCTACACCTTC.

The V and J genes are TRBV5-1 and TRBJ1-1, with 7 bases that match TRBD1. This CDR3 spans 16 amino acids. Germline V gene data show CDR1 as SGHRS and CDR2 as YFSETQ. V lost 0 bases, J lost 0 bases, and 5 bases stayed unmatched. Written as DNA, the CDR3 is TGCGCCAGCAGCTTGGTAGGGACAGATGTGAACACTGAAGCTTTCTTT. Translation: CASSLVGTDVNTEAFF.

The V gene is TRBV27, the J gene TRBJ2-7; the match to TRBD1 covers 7 bases. The germline V gene has CDR1 MNHEY and CDR2 SMNVEV (reference sequence). V trimming: 5 bases; J trimming: 1 base; junction bases outside the gene matches: 8. This CDR3 is 15 amino acids long. The chain's CDR3 is CASSPGQVRSYEQYF. DNA of the CDR3: TGTGCCAGCAGTCCAGGACAGGTTAGGTCCTACGAGCAGTACTTC.

This chain joins TRBV7-9 and TRBJ2-7; TRBD1 is a possible D gene (6 bases). V lost 6 bases and J 2 bases, leaving 14 bases between the germline ends. CDR1 is SEHNR and CDR2 is FQNEAQ in the germline V gene (reference sequence). CDR3 size: 14 residues. CDR3 residues: CASSSPGQPYEQYF. CDR3 in DNA: TGTGCCAGCAGTTCTCCGGGACAACCCTACGAGCAGTACTTC. Combining the CDR3 with reference TRBV7-9 and TRBJ2-7 gives the whole variable domain DTGVSQNPRHKITKRGQNVTFRCDPISEHNRLYWYRQTLGQGPEFLTYFQNEAQLEKSRLLSDRFSAERPKGSFSTLEIQRTEQGDSAMYLCASSSPGQPYEQYFGPGTRLTVT.

The chain recombines TRBV6-5 with TRBJ2-7; 7 bases map to TRBD2. The V and J ends lost 6 bases and 3 bases, in that order; junction bases with no gene match: 11. This CDR3 region has 15 residues. Germline CDR1 and CDR2: MNHEY and SVGAGI. The chain's CDR3 is CASRPSSTSSYEQYF. The DNA of the CDR3 is TGTGCCAGCAGACCTTCTTCGACTAGCAGCTACGAGCAGTACTTC.

The rearrangement links TRBV6-6 to TRBJ2-7, with D possibly being TRBD2 (6 bases). This CDR3 region has 13 residues. Germline V CDR1 and CDR2: MNHNY, SVGAGI (reference sequence). V was clipped by 6 bases and J by 6 bases, with 15 bases between them. CDR3 sequence (DNA): TGTGCCAGCAGCGCCACGGGGGATCTCGAGCAGTACTTC. Translation gives CASSATGDLEQYF.

V is TRBV6-4 and J is TRBJ2-2; D is possibly TRBD1 (5 bases). There are 14 residues in the CDR3. Per germline, CDR1 MRHNA and CDR2 SNTAGT. V lost 5 bases and J lost 6, with 13 bases in between. The CDR3 loop is CASSKPQGAGELFF. The CDR3 DNA reads as TGTGCCAGCAGTAAACCTCAGGGTGCCGGGGAGCTGTTTTTT.

This chain connects TRBV5-4 to TRBJ1-1; tentatively, D is TRBD1 (6 bases). Between the trimmed V and J ends, which lost 4 bases and 4 bases, there was a span of 11 bases. The CDR3 has 13 residues. Per the germline V gene, CDR1 is SGHNT and CDR2 is YYREEE (reference sequence). The CDR3 nucleotides are TGTGCCAGCAGCCACGACAGGCGCACTGAAGCTTTCTTT. Translation gives CASSHDRRTEAFF. The full variable domain, its missing parts supplied by reference TRBV5-4 and TRBJ1-1, is ETGVTQSPTHLIKTRGQQVTLRCSSQSGHNTVSWYQQALGQGPQFIFQYYREEENGRGNFPPRFSGLQFPNYSSELNVNALELDDSALYLCASSHDRRTEAFFGQGTRLTVV.

This chain links TRBV11-2 with TRBJ1-1, with a weak D call TRBD1 (5 bases). Germline CDR1 is SGHAT and CDR2 is FQNNGV. The CDR3 sequence is 14 residues long. Trimming took off 8 bases at V and 4 bases at J, with 17 bases between the two ends. CDR3 nucleotides: TGTGCCAGCGGGCCCCTAGTGGGGGGCACTGAAGCTTTCTTT. It specifies CASGPLVGGTEAFF.

This chain uses TRBV6-1 with TRBJ2-3, with 10 bases that match TRBD2. V shed 4 bases, J shed 5 bases, and the junction held 15 bases outside the gene matches. The CDR3 consists of 18 residues. CDR1 and CDR2 from the germline V gene are MNHNS and SASEGT. The CDR3 nucleotides are TGTGCCAGCAGTGTCAGAGCCAAAAGCGGGGGGGCCATAGATACGCAGTATTTT. Its translation: CASSVRAKSGGAIDTQYF.

This clone was counted once. The rearrangement joins TRBV5-4 to TRBJ1-5, with a tentative D call TRBD1 (6 bases). There are 12 residues in the CDR3. V was shortened by 3 bases and J by 5 bases, with 6 bases between the two germline ends. Looked up from germline, CDR1 is SGHNT and CDR2 is YYREEE (reference sequence). The CDR3 reads CASSSGDQPQHF. CDR3 DNA sequence: TGTGCCAGCAGCTCAGGGGATCAGCCCCAGCATTTT.

This clone was counted a few times. V is TRBV27 and J is TRBJ2-7; 7 nucleotides align to TRBD1. The trim removed 5 bases at V and 6 bases at J, leaving 13 bases unmatched. Germline loops: CDR1 MNHEY, CDR2 SMNVEV (reference sequence). This CDR3 has 15 residues. The CDR3 region is CASSTQNRGSREQYF. The CDR3 region has the DNA TGTGCCAGCAGTACGCAAAACAGGGGAAGCCGCGAGCAGTACTTC.

This chain uses TRBV30 with TRBJ1-2; D may be TRBD1 (6 bases). The ends were cut back, 0 bases at V and 5 bases at J, with 13 bases in the middle. Germline V gene data show CDR1 as GTSNPN and CDR2 as SVGIG (reference sequence). The CDR3 has 14 residues. CDR3 in amino acids: CAWSVRGRGYGYTF. The DNA of the CDR3 is TGTGCCTGGAGTGTACGGGGCAGGGGATATGGCTACACCTTC.

This clone has just one count. The chain couples TRBV6-4 to TRBJ1-2; D is possibly TRBD1 (6 bases). The CDR3 consists of 15 residues. Germline CDR1 and CDR2: MRHNA and SNTAGT. Trimming shortened V by 5 bases and J by 6 bases, and 19 bases separated the two germline ends. CDR3 nucleotide sequence: TGTGCCAGCAGTCTACTAGCCGGGGGGGCGGATGGCTACACCTTC. This sequence encodes CASSLLAGGADGYTF.

The rearrangement uses TRBV2 and TRBJ2-6; D is perhaps TRBD1 (5 bases). The V end was cut by 8 bases, the J end by 0 bases, with 17 bases between. The length of the CDR3 is 17 residues. CDR1 and CDR2 (germline): SNHLY, FYNNEI. DNA for the CDR3: TGTGCCAGCCCCAGGGAAGGACGGCACTCTGGGGCCAACGTCCTGACTTTC. Translated, it gives CASPREGRHSGANVLTF.

V and J are TRBV27 and TRBJ2-1; 13 bases agree with TRBD2. CDR1 is MNHEY and CDR2 is SMNVEV in the germline V gene (reference sequence). CDR3 length equals 15 residues. V shed 6 bases and J 7 bases; nucleotides not matched to a gene: 6. The CDR3 region is CASSAGTSGTNEQFF. CDR3 in DNA: TGTGCCAGCAGCGCCGGGACTAGCGGGACAAATGAGCAGTTCTTC.

This chain links TRBV28 with TRBJ1-6, with D uncertain. The CDR3 is made up of 15 amino acids. Trimming shortened V by 2 bases and J by 14 bases, and 19 bases separated the two germline ends. Germline V gives CDR1 MDHEN, CDR2 SYDVKM. CDR3 coding DNA: TGTGCCAGCAGTTTACGGGGAGGTCCCAGGCCGGCCCTCCACTTT. It translates to CASSLRGGPRPALHF. Using reference TRBV28 and TRBJ1-6 for the parts outside the CDR3, the full variable domain is DVKVTQSSRYLVKRTGEKVFLECVQDMDHENMFWYRQDPGLGLRLIYFSYDVKMKEKGDIPEGYSVSREKKERFSLILESASTNQTSMYLCASSLRGGPRPALHFGNGTRLTVT.

V and J are TRBV29-1 and TRBJ1-2; possibly TRBD1 for D (6 bases). The CDR3 has 13 amino acids. V lost 7 bases and J 5 bases, leaving 17 bases between the germline ends. Germline V CDR1 and CDR2: SQVTM, ANQGSEA. The CDR3 DNA follows: TGCAGCGCCGAAGGACAGACCCTATATGGCTACACCTTC. Amino acids: CSAEGQTLYGYTF.